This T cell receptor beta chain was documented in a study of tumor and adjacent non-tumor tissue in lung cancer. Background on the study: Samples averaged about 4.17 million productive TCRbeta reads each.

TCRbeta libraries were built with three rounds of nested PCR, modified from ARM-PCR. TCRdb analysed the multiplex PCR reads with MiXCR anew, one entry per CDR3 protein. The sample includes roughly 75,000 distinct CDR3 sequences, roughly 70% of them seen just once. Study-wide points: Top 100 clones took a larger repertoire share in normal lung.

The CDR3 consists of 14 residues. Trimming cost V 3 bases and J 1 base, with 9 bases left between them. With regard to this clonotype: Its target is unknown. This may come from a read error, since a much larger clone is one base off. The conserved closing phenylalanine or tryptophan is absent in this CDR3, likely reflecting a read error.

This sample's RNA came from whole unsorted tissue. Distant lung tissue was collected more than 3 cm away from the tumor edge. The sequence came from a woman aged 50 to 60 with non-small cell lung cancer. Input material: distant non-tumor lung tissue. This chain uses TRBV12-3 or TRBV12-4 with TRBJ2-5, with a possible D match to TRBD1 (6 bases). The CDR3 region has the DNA TGTGCCAGCAGTTTTCAGGGGATCCAAGAGACCCAGTACTTG. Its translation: CASSFQGIQETQYL.